This T cell receptor beta chain was found in a study of blood T cell repertoires in COVID-19. As for the study in general: Both acute and convalescent COVID-19 samples were obtained from the United States, Italy and Spain.

This CDR3 comprises 19 residues. Libraries were prepared by immunoSEQ multiplex PCR; TCRdb keeps only in-frame clonotypes and omits some of them. In the table there are more than 300,000 clones, roughly 89% of which are singletons. The V and J genes are TRBV12-1 and TRBJ2-2; whether TRBD2, the table's D call, matches the DNA was not checked. TRBV12-1 is given as a pseudogene. The source is a young woman who had recovered from COVID-19. What was sequenced was peripheral blood. Here the CDR3 DNA reads TGTGCCAGCAGACCGGGACTAGCGGGCAAATTCGCGAACACCGGGGAGCTGTTTTTT. It is translated as CASRPGLAGKFANTGELFF.